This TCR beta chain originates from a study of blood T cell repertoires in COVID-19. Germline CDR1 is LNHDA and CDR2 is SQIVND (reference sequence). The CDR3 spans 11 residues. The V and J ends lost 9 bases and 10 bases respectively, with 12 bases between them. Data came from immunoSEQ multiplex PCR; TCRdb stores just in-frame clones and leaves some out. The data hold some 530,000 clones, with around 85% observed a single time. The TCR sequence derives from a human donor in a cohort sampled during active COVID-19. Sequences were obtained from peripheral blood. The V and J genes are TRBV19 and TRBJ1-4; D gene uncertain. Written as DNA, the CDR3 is TGTGCCAGCTCGTTTACGGGAAAACTGTTTTTT. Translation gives CASSFTGKLFF.